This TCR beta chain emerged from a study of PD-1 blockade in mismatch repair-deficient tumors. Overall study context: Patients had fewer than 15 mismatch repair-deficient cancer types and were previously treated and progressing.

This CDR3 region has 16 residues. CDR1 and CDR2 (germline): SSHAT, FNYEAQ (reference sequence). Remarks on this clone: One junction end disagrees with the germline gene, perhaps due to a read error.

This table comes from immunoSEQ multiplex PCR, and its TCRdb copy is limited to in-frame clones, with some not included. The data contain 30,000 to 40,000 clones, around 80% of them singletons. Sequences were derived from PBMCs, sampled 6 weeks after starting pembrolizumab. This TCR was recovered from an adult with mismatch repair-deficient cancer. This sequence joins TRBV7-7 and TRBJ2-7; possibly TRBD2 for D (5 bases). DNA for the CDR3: TGTGCTAGCAGCCCCGGGATAGTGGCGGAAGGCTACGAGCAGTACTTC. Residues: CASSPGIVAEGYEQYF.